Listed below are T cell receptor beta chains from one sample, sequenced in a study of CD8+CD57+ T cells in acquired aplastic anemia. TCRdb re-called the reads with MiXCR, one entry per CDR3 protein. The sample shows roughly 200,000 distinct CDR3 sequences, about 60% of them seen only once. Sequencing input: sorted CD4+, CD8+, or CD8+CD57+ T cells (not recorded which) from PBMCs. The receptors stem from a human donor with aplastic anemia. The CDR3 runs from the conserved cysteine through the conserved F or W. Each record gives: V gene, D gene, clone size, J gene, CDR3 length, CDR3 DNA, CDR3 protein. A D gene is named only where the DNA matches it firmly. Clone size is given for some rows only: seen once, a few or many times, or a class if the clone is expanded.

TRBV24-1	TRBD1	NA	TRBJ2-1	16	TGTGCCACCAGTGATCCCCGGGACAGGGCAATGAATGAGCAGTTCTTC	CATSDPRDRAMNEQFF
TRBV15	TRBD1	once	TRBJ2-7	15	TGTGCCACCAGCAGCCGGGACAGGGGCAACTACGAGCAGTACTTC	CATSSRDRGNYEQYF
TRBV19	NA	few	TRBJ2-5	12	TGTGCCAGTATGGTCAGACAAGAGACCCAGTACTTC	CASMVRQETQYF
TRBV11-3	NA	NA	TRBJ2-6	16	TGTGCCAGCAGGGGAGAAAGGGGAAGTGGGGCCAACGTCCTGACTTTC	CASRGERGSGANVLTF
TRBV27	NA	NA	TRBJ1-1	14	TGTGCCAGCAGTTTATCACCGTCGTACACTGAAGCTTTCTTT	CASSLSPSYTEAFF
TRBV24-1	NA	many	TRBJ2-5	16	TGTGCCACCAGTGATTTTAGGCAGGGGGGACAAGAGACCCAGTACTTC	CATSDFRQGGQETQYF
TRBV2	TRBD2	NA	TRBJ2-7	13	TGTGCCAGCAGTGAAGGTCTAGCGGGAGACGGCGCCTTC	CASSEGLAGDGAF
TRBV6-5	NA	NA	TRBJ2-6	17	TGTGCCAGCAGTGAGGACAGACCGGGCGCTGGGGCCAACGTCCTGACTTTC	CASSEDRPGAGANVLTF
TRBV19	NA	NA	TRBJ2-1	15	TGTGCCAGTAGTACCCACAGGTTCTTAGGGAATGAGCAGTTCTTC	CASSTHRFLGNEQFF
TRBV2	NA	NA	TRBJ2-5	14	TGTGCCAGCAGGACCAGGGGAATAGGGGAGACCCAGTACTTC	CASRTRGIGETQYF
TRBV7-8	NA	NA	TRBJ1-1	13	TGTGCCAGCAGCTTAGGAGGTCGGGATGAAGCTTTCTTT	CASSLGGRDEAFF
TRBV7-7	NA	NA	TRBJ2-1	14	TGTGCCAGCAGCTTATTGATAGGAGACAATGAGCAGTTCTTC	CASSLLIGDNEQFF
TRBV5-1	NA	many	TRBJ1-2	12	TGCGCCAGCAGCCCGGAGGGGGATACGGTCACCTTC	CASSPEGDTVTF
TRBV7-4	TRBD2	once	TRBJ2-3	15	TGTGCCAGCAGCGCAGGACTAGCGGGGTCAGATACGCAGTATTTT	CASSAGLAGSDTQYF
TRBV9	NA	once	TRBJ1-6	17	TGTGCCAGCAGCGGAGAAGCAGGCCCGGGAGGCGATTCACCCCTCCACTTT	CASSGEAGPGGDSPLHF
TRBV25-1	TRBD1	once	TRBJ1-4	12	TGTGCCAGGACAGGGGGACTTGAAAAACTGTTTTTT	CARTGGLEKLFF
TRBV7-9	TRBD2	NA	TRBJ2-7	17	TGTGCCAGCAGCTTAGTAGCTAGGCTAGCGGGCCCCTACGAGCAGTACTTC	CASSLVARLAGPYEQYF
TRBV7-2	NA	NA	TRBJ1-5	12	TGTGCCAGCAGCTCGTACCATCAGCCCCAGCATTTT	CASSSYHQPQHF
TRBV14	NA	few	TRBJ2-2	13	TGTGCCAGCAGTCTTGACAAGGGCGGGGAGCTGTTTTTT	CASSLDKGGELFF
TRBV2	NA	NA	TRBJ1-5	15	TGTGCCAGCAGTGAAAGGACAGTTAGCAATCAGCCCCAGCATTTT	CASSERTVSNQPQHF
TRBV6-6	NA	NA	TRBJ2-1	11	TGCGCTTGCGGTCGGACTAATGAGCAGTTCTTC	CACGRTNEQFF
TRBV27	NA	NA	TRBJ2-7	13	TGTGCCAGCAGTTTATCTGGGGGGCGAGAGCAGTACTTC	CASSLSGGREQYF
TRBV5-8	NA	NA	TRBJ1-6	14	TGTGCCAGCAGCCTGGGGATGCATAATTCACCCCTCCACTTT	CASSLGMHNSPLHF
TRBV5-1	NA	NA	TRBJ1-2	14	TGTGCCAGCAGCAACAGGGAGAAGAACTATGGCTACACCTTC	CASSNREKNYGYTF
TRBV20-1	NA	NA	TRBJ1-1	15	TGCAGTGCCAGCCTCCGGGGGCGCGGGAGGACTGAAGCTTTCTTT	CSASLRGRGRTEAFF
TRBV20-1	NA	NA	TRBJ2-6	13	TGCAGTGTCCAGGGATTCCGGGCCAACGTCCTGACTTTC	CSVQGFRANVLTF
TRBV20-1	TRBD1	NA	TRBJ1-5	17	TGCAGTGCTAGAGTGCCCGCCGGGACAGGGGGCAATCAGCCCCAGCATTTT	CSARVPAGTGGNQPQHF
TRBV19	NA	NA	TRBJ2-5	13	TGTGCCAGTAGTATCATGGGGCAAGAGACCCAGTACTTC	CASSIMGQETQYF
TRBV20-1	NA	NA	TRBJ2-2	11	TGCAGTGCAAAGACTAGCGGGGAGCTGTTTTTT	CSAKTSGELFF
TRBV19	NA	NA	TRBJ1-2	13	TGTGCCAGTAGTATATGGGAGGGACGTGGCTACACCTTC	CASSIWEGRGYTF
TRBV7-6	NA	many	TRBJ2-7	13	TGTGCCAGCAGCTTAGATGCCCTCTACGAGCAGTACTTC	CASSLDALYEQYF
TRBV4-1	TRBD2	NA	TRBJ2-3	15	TGTGCCAGCAGTGGGGGGACTAGCGGCACAGATACGCAGTATTTT	CASSGGTSGTDTQYF
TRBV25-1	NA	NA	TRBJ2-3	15	TGTGCCAGCGAGGAGGTGGGAGTAAAAACAGATACGCAGTATTTT	CASEEVGVKTDTQYF
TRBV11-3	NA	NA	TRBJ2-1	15	TGTGCCAGCAGCCGGAAGGACACCACCCTGAATGAGCAGTTCTTC	CASSRKDTTLNEQFF
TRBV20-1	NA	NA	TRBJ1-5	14	TGCAGTGCCCGTACAGATTATAGCAATCAGCCCCAGCATTTT	CSARTDYSNQPQHF
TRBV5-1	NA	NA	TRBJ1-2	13	TGCGCCAGCAGCGCTGTCGTTGGCTCTGGCTACACCTTC	CASSAVVGSGYTF
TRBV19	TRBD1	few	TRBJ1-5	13	TGTGCCAGTACCAAGGGACAGGGAGCCTACGAGCATTTT	CASTKGQGAYEHF
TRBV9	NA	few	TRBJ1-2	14	TGTGCCAGCACCGCTGGGGGGACTAACTATGGCTACACCTTC	CASTAGGTNYGYTF
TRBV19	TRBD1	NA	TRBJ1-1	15	TGTGCCAGTAGTATAACGGGACAGAGGGACACTGAAGCTTTCTTT	CASSITGQRDTEAFF
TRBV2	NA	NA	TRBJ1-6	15	TGTGCCAGCTTTATTCAGCAACGGGGAAATTCACCCCTCCACTTT	CASFIQQRGNSPLHF
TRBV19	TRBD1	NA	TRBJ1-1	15	TGTGCCAGTATTACGACAGGGGGAAGGAACACTGAAGCTTTCTTT	CASITTGGRNTEAFF
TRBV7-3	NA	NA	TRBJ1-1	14	TGTGCCAGCAGCTTTTGGGAGGAATACACTGAAGCTTTCTTT	CASSFWEEYTEAFF
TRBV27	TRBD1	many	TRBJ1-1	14	TGTGCCAGCAGTTTCCGGGGACAGACCTTGGAAGCTTTCTTT	CASSFRGQTLEAFF
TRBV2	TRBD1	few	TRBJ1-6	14	TGTGCCAGCAGCGACCGGGACAGGGCTTCACCCCTCCACTTT	CASSDRDRASPLHF
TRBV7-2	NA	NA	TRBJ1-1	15	TGTGCCAGCAGCTTAGCCCGGGGCCCGAACACTGAAGCTTTCTTT	CASSLARGPNTEAFF
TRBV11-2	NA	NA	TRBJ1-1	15	TGTGCCAGCAGCCCTACGGCAGGGAAGGCCACTGAAGCTTTCTTT	CASSPTAGKATEAFF
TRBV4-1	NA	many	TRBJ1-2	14	TGCGCCAGCAGCCAAGCCAGGGAGTACTATGGCTACACCTTC	CASSQAREYYGYTF
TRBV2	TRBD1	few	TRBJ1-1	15	TGTGCCAGCAGAGGACAGGGTGTAGTGGGGACTGAAGCTTTCTTT	CASRGQGVVGTEAFF
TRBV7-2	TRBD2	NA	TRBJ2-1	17	TGTGCCAGCAGCAACAGACTAGCGCGGAGCCCCTACAGTGAGCAGTTCTTC	CASSNRLARSPYSEQFF
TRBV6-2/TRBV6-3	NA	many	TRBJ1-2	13	TGTGCCAGCAGTTATAGGAGGGCAGCTGGCTACACCTTC	CASSYRRAAGYTF
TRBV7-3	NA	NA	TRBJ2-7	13	TGTGCCAGCAGCCCCCGGGTCAGCTACGAGCAGTACTTC	CASSPRVSYEQYF
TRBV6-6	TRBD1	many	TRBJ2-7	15	TGTGCCAGCAGTTACCTTGACAGGGGGCCCTACGAGCAGTACTTC	CASSYLDRGPYEQYF
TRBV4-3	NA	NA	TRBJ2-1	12	TGCGCCAGCAGTCAAACGGGCAATGAGCAGTTCTTC	CASSQTGNEQFF
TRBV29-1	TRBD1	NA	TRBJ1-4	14	TGCAGCGTTGCAGCCGGGACAGTAACAAGAAAACTGTTTTTT	CSVAAGTVTRKLFF
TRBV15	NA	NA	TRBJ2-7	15	TGTGCCACCAGCACATACGGAGGCCTATCCTACGAGCAGTACTTC	CATSTYGGLSYEQYF